Listed here are 3 T cell receptor beta chains from one sample, sequenced in a study of shared clonotypes between healthy human individuals. Generated by immunoSEQ multiplex PCR, the TCRdb table keeps only in-frame clones and is missing some. The sample lists about 2.3 million clones, roughly 90% seen once, with 0.3% to 0.45% in the top ten. Sequenced sample: naive CD4+ T cells from PBMCs. Subset indicated: CD45RA+ positively selected. These receptors were taken from a man aged 18 to 30 in good health. Some clones in this sample may be carry-over from other donors' samples.

The CDR3 loop is CASASTSGSNEQFF. CDR3 bases: TGTGCCAGTGCCTCGACTAGCGGGAGTAATGAGCAGTTCTTC. The chain has TRBV11-2 and TRBJ2-1; 12 bases are a match to TRBD2. This CDR3 contains 14 residues. The germline V gene encodes CDR1 SGHAT and CDR2 FQNNGV. V shed 9 bases and J 7 bases; nucleotides not matched to a gene: 7.

V is TRBV6-5 and J is TRBJ1-1, with D unclear. V was cut by 2 bases and J by 6 bases, with 10 bases left in between. Germline-derived CDR1 and CDR2 are MNHEY and SVGAGI. The CDR3 loop spans 13 amino acids. The CDR3 sequence: CASSYLTQAEAFF. CDR3 in DNA: TGTGCCAGCAGTTACCTGACACAAGCTGAAGCTTTCTTT.

This clone turned up a few times. The DNA for the CDR3 is TGCGCCAGCAGCCAAGTTTTACAGGACTTAGGGGCTTTCTTT. It codes for CASSQVLQDLGAFF. The chain couples TRBV4-1 to TRBJ1-1, with a tentative D call TRBD1 (5 bases). CDR3 length: 14 amino acids. Trimming shortened V by 1 base and J by 11 bases, and 17 bases separated the two germline ends. Looked up from germline, CDR1 is MGHRA and CDR2 is YSYEKL.